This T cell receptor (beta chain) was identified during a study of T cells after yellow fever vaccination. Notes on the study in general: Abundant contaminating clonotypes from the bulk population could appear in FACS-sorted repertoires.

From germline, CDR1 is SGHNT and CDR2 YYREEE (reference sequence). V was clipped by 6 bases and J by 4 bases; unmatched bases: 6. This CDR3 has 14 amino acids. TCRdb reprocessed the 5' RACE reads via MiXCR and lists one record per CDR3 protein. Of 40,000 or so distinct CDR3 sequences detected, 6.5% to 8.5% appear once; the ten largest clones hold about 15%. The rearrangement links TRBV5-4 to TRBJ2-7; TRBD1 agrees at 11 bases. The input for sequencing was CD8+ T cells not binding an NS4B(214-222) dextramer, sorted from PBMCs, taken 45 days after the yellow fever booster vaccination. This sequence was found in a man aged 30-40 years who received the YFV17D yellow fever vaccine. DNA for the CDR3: TGTGCCAGCACCATAGGACAGGGGGCATACGAGCAGTACTTC. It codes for CASTIGQGAYEQYF.